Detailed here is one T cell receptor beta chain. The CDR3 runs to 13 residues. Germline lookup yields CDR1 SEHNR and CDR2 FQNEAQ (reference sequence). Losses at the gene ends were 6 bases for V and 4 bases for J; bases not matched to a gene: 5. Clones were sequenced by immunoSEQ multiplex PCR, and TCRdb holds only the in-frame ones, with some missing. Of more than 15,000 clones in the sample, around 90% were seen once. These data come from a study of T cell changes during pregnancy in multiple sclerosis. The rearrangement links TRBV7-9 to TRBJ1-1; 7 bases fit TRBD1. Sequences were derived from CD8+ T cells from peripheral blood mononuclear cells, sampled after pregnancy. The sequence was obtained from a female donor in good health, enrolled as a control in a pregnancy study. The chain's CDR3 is CASRQGEATEAFF. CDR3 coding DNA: TGTGCCAGCAGGCAGGGGGAAGCCACTGAAGCTTTCTTT.